This T cell receptor beta chain was recorded in a study of T cell repertoires in ileal Crohn's disease. Overall study: Patients had a median approximately 8-year disease duration, and roughly 32% were active smokers.

This CDR3 comprises 14 residues. CDR1 and CDR2 (germline): LNHNV, YYDKDF (reference sequence). The V end was cut by 1 base, the J end by 3 bases, with 9 bases between. Generated by immunoSEQ multiplex PCR, the TCRdb table keeps only in-frame clones and is missing some. The profile shows 25,000 to 30,000 clones, roughly 77% of them singletons. The rearrangement links TRBV15 to TRBJ1-1; D may be TRBD1 (5 bases). This sequence originates from an adult with Crohn's disease. Sequencing input: ileal tissue. The CDR3 region is CATSRGRADTEAFF. The CDR3 DNA is TGTGCCACCAGCAGAGGCAGGGCAGACACTGAAGCTTTCTTT. The variable domain in full, with the rest retrieved from reference TRBV15 and TRBJ1-1, is DAMVIQNPRYQVTQFGKPVTLSCSQTLNHNVMYWYQQKSSQAPKLLFHYYDKDFNNEADTPDNFQSRRPNTSFCFLDIRSPGLGDTAMYLCATSRGRADTEAFFGQGTRLTVV.